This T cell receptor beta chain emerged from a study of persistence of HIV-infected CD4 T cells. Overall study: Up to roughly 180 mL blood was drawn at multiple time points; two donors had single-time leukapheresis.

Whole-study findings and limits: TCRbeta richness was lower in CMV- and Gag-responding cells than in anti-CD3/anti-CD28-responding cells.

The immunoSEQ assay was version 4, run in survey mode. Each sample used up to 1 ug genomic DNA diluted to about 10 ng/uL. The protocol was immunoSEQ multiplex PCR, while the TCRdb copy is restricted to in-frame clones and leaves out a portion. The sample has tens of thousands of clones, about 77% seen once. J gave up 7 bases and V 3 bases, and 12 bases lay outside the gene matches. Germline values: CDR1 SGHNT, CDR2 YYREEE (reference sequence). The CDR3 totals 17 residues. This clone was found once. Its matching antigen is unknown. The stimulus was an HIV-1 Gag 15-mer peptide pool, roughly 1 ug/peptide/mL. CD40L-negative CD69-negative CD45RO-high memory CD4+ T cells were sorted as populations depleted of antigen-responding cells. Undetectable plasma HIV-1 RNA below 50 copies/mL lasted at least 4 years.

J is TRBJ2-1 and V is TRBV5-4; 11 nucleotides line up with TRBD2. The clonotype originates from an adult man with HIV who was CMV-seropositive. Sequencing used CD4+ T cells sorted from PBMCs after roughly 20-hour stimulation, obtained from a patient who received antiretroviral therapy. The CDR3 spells CASSWGSGGANRNEQFF. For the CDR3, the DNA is TGTGCCAGCAGCTGGGGTAGCGGGGGGGCGAATAGAAATGAGCAGTTCTTC.